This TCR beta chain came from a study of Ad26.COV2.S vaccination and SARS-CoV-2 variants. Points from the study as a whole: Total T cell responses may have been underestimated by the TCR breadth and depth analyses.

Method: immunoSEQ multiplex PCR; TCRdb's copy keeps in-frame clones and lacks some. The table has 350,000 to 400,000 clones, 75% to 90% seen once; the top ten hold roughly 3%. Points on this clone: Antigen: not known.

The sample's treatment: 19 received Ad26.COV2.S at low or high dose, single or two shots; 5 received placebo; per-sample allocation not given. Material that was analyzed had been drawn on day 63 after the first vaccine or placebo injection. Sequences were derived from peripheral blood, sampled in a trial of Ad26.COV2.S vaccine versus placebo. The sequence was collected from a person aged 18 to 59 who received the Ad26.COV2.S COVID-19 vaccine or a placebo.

In nucleotides, the CDR3 is TGCGCCAGCAGCCTGGGACAGGCCAAAAACATTCAGTACTTC. Translated, it gives CASSLGQAKNIQYF. The chain links TRBV5-1 to TRBJ2-4; 7 bases are shared with TRBD1. Germline loops: CDR1 SGHRS, CDR2 YFSETQ. CDR3 length: 14 residues. V trimming: 4 bases; J trimming: 1 base; junction bases outside the gene matches: 2.